In this sample, the clone carrying this T cell receptor beta chain turned up once. This record belongs to a study of response to subunit inactivated influenza vaccine. From the RT-PCR reads, TCRdb called clonotypes with MiXCR, one entry per CDR3 protein. Here the sample spans over 300,000 distinct CDR3 sequences, about a fifth being singletons. V lost 6 bases to trimming and J lost 1 base, with 12 bases between them. This CDR3 has 14 residues. This chain uses TRBV12-3 or TRBV12-4 with TRBJ2-5, with D unclear. This specimen was PBMCs from blood, taken approximately 20 months after vaccination. This sequence was found in a man aged 50 to 69 who received an inactivated influenza vaccine. The CDR3 sequence: CASSPLKGQETQYF. In nucleotides, the CDR3 is TGTGCCAGCAGCCCTCTTAAAGGCCAAGAGACCCAGTACTTC.